The rows below give T cell receptor delta chains drawn from one sample of a study of Vδ1+ human thymocytes. TCRdb repeated clone calling on the multiplex PCR reads with CATT. The sample has about 75,000 delta-chain clones, about 38% seen once. What was sequenced was Vdelta1+ gamma-delta thymocytes from the thymus. The receptors stem from a boy younger than two who had congenital heart surgery. CDR3s include the opening cysteine and the closing phenylalanine or tryptophan. The D gene is left open where the match is weak. Only part of the rows carry a size: once, few, many, or a class if the clone is expanded.

>TRDV1|few|TRDJ1|TRDD3
TGTGCTCTTGGGGAACTACCGGTTGGTGGGAACTGGGGGATACTTCTCGATAAACTCATCTTT
CALGELPVGGNWGILLDKLIF
>TRDV2|.|TRDJ1|.
TGTGCCCGTGACACCCGGCCTTCCCATCGGGGGGGTCTTTTCACCGATAAACTCATCTTT
CARDTRPSHRGGLFTDKLIF
>TRDV1|.|TRDJ1|.
TGTGCTCTTGGGGAACATAGCGGGGCCAATCAACCCGATAAACTCATCTTT
CALGEHSGANQPDKLIF
>TRDV1|few|TRDJ1|TRDD3
TGTGCTCTTGGGGGGGCTCATCCCCGCCCCTGGGGGATGTACACCGATAAACTCATCTTT
CALGGAHPRPWGMYTDKLIF
>TRDV1|.|TRDJ1|TRDD3
TGTGCTCTTGGAACACCCGGGGGATACCCTTACACCGATAAACTCATCTTT
CALGTPGGYPYTDKLIF
>TRDV2|few|TRDJ1|TRDD3
TGTGCCTGTGACACACTGGGGGATATCGGTAAACTCATCTTT
CACDTLGDIGKLIF
>TRDV1|.|TRDJ1|TRDD2
TGTGCTCTTGGACTCCTTCCTCCGAGGGGCCTCACCGATAAACTCATCTTT
CALGLLPPRGLTDKLIF
>TRDV1|.|TRDJ1|.
TGTGCTCTTGGGGAAAATGAGCCCGAAGACGGGACCGATAAACTCATCTTT
CALGENEPEDGTDKLIF
>TRDV1|few|TRDJ1|TRDD3
TGTGCTCTTGGGGAATTGGGCCTACTGGGGGACCACACCGATAAACTCATCTTT
CALGELGLLGDHTDKLIF
>TRDV1|few|TRDJ1|.
TGTGCTCTTGGGGAACTCGGCCGGGGATCTACGTACACCGATAAACTCATCTTT
CALGELGRGSTYTDKLIF
>TRDV1|few|TRDJ1|.
TGTGCTCTTGGGCCCCAGAGGGCTACGGGCAGGGGGCCGTACACCGATAAACTCATCTTT
CALGPQRATGRGPYTDKLIF
>TRDV1|.|TRDJ1|.
TGTGCTCTTGGGGAACCCCCTTCCTCACATACTGGGATCGTTACCGATAAACTCATCTTT
CALGEPPSSHTGIVTDKLIF
>TRDV1|.|TRDJ1|.
TGTGCTCTTGGGGAACTTTCCCGAGAGGAACTAGGCCTCATCTTT
CALGELSREELGLIF
>TRDV1|few|TRDJ1|TRDD3
TGTGCTCTTGGGGAAGACTCGAGTTACTGGGGGATCCCCCCCAACTATGGTAAACTCATCTTT
CALGEDSSYWGIPPNYGKLIF
>TRDV1|few|TRDJ1|TRDD3
TGTGCTCTTGGGGAACTGATTTGTCGGGGGATACGAAGGAGTTGCACCGATAAACTCATCTTT
CALGELICRGIRRSCTDKLIF
>TRDV1|.|TRDJ1|.
TGTGCTCTTGGGGAACCGGGAGGGGGGTTCCGAAAACTCATCTTT
CALGEPGGGFRKLIF
>TRDV1|.|TRDJ1|TRDD3
TGTGCTCTTGGGGAACTTAAGGGTACCCCTACTTCACTGGGGAGGTACACCGATAAACTCATCTTT
CALGELKGTPTSLGRYTDKLIF
>TRDV1|.|TRDJ1|TRDD3
TGTGCTCTTGGGGAACTTCCAAACCTACTGCCAACTGGGGGATACCATTCACCCCACACCGATAAACTCATCTTT
CALGELPNLLPTGGYHSPHTDKLIF
>TRDV1|few|TRDJ1|TRDD3
TGTGCTCTTGGGTTCCTTCCTAGCCATCGGAAGTTCAGGGGGATACGGGGGTACACCGATAAACTCATCTTT
CALGFLPSHRKFRGIRGYTDKLIF
>TRDV1|.|TRDJ1|TRDD2
TGTGCTCTTGGGGAACTGTTCCTACCCCGTGTTGGCGAACAACAGTACACCGATAAACTCATCTTT
CALGELFLPRVGEQQYTDKLIF
>TRDV1|few|TRDJ1|TRDD3
TGTGCTCTTGGGGAACGACGCCTTCCTCGCTCGTACTGGGGGATACGCACCATGGCCTACACCGATAAACTCATCTTT
CALGERRLPRSYWGIRTMAYTDKLIF
>TRDV1|few|TRDJ1|TRDD3
TGTGCTCTTGGGGAACTCTTTCTGCGACTGGGGAGGATTGACACCGATAAACTCATCTTT
CALGELFLRLGRIDTDKLIF
>TRDV1|.|TRDJ1|.
TGTGCTCTTGGGCGGACCTACACCGATAAACTCATCTTT
CALGRTYTDKLIF
>TRDV1|.|TRDJ1|TRDD3
TGTGCTCTTGGGGAACCGCTCCCTACCTGGGGGATAAACCCCCTGGGCACCGATAAACTCATCTTT
CALGEPLPTWGINPLGTDKLIF
>TRDV1|.|TRDJ1|TRDD3
TGTGCTCTTGGGGAACCTCTTCCGGGTAGTGGGGGATGCAACATAACCGATAAACTCATCTTT
CALGEPLPGSGGCNITDKLIF
>TRDV1|few|TRDJ1|.
TGTGCTCTTGGGGATTCCTACCGCGACTGGGGGCCTCACACCGATAAACTCATCTTT
CALGDSYRDWGPHTDKLIF
>TRDV1|.|TRDJ1|.
TGTGCTCTTGGGGAACCCCCGCCCCATTCCTATTGTACGGTTAAACTCATCTTT
CALGEPPPHSYCTVKLIF
>TRDV1|.|TRDJ1|.
TGTGCTCTTGGGGAAGAAGTTCTCCCCCTACGGTACACCGATAAACTCATCTTT
CALGEEVLPLRYTDKLIF
>TRDV1|.|TRDJ1|TRDD3
TGTGCTCTTGGGGAACTCTGGGATGGGGGAACCGATAAACTCATCTTT
CALGELWDGGTDKLIF
>TRDV1|.|TRDJ1|TRDD3
TGTGCTCTTGGTGGCTGGCGACAGCTGGGGGAAGGCGATAAACTCATCTTT
CALGGWRQLGEGDKLIF
>TRDV2|.|TRDJ1|TRDD2
TGTGCCTGTGACCCCTTCCTTGGGGCCTACGTTAAAGGCACCGATAAACTCATCTTT
CACDPFLGAYVKGTDKLIF
>TRDV1|few|TRDJ1|TRDD3
TGTGCTCTTGGAGCATATGCTTCCCCTGTACTGGGGGATAGGACGGGCGCCGATAAACTCATCTTT
CALGAYASPVLGDRTGADKLIF
>TRDV1|few|TRDJ1|TRDD3
TGTGCTCTTGGGGTCCCGTCACTTCGTCGTTACTGGGGGATAGGGACTGGGATCGTCACCGATAAACTCATCTTT
CALGVPSLRRYWGIGTGIVTDKLIF
>TRDV1|.|TRDJ1|TRDD3
TGTGCTCTTGGGGAACTAGGGCCCCGAGTACTGGGGGAGGGTACCGATAAACTCATCTTT
CALGELGPRVLGEGTDKLIF
>TRDV1|.|TRDJ1|TRDD2
TGTGCTCTTGGGGACTCCGGCCTTCCTACCCTGTACTGGACGGTAATAACCGATAAACTCATCTTT
CALGDSGLPTLYWTVITDKLIF
>TRDV1|.|TRDJ1|TRDD3
TGTGCTCTTGGGGAACTATCCCGGTTGGGGGATACGCCGAACGATAAACTCATCTTT
CALGELSRLGDTPNDKLIF
>TRDV1|.|TRDJ1|TRDD3
TGTGCTCTGGTCCCCTTCCATTATCTGGGGGATACGGTCACCGATAAACTCATCTTT
CALVPFHYLGDTVTDKLIF
>TRDV1|.|TRDJ1|.
TGTGCTCTTGGGGACTTCTTCCTTCCCTACACCGATAAACTCATCTTT
CALGDFFLPYTDKLIF
>TRDV1|few|TRDJ1|TRDD3
TGTGCTCTTGGGGAACTTGGGCGTTCTACGCCGAGGGTTCTGGGGGACTACACCGATAAACTCATCTTT
CALGELGRSTPRVLGDYTDKLIF
>TRDV1|few|TRDJ1|.
TGTGCTCTTGGGGCACTCAGGGTCCTTGGGGGCCAGTACACCGATAAACTCATCTTT
CALGALRVLGGQYTDKLIF
>TRDV1|.|TRDJ1|.
TGTGCTCTTGGGGAACGGCCTTCCCACCTGGTGGTAGGTGTGTACACCGATAAACTCATCTTT
CALGERPSHLVVGVYTDKLIF
>TRDV1|.|TRDJ1|TRDD2
TGTGCTCTTGGGGAACCGAGGCCTTCCCTTCCTGTCCGCGATAAACTCATCTTT
CALGEPRPSLPVRDKLIF
>TRDV1|.|TRDJ1|TRDD3
TGTGCTCTTGGGCCACGTTCCGCCTCTACTGGGGGTACTTATAACCTCATCTTT
CALGPRSASTGGTYNLIF
>TRDV1|.|TRDJ1|.
TGTGCTCTTGGGGAAACCTTCGTGAGATACAGTTACGATAAACTCATCTTT
CALGETFVRYSYDKLIF
>TRDV1|few|TRDJ1|TRDD3
TGTGCTCTTGGTCCCCACCCAGAGGCTTTCCTATGGGGATACGTCCATAAACTCATCTTT
CALGPHPEAFLWGYVHKLIF
>TRDV1|few|TRDJ1|.
TGTGCTCTTGGGGAACTCCGGCGGCGGGCGTACACCGATAAACTCATCTTT
CALGELRRRAYTDKLIF
>TRDV2|few|TRDJ1|.
TGTGCCTGTGACAACCCCTTGGGGGTGTACACCGATAAACTCATCTTT
CACDNPLGVYTDKLIF
>TRDV1|.|TRDJ1|TRDD3
TGTGCTCTTGGGGAACGAGGGCTCCTCCCTGTACTGGGGGAACCGAACGACACCGATAAACTCATCTTT
CALGERGLLPVLGEPNDTDKLIF
>TRDV1|.|TRDJ1|TRDD3
TGTGCTCTTGGGGGCCCCTTCCTACGCTGGGGGATACCGGACACCGATAAACTCATCTTT
CALGGPFLRWGIPDTDKLIF
>TRDV1|.|TRDJ1|.
TGTGCTCTTGGGGAACTAGTTCAACTAACCCACCTTAAACTCATCTTT
CALGELVQLTHLKLIF
>TRDV1|few|TRDJ1|.
TGTGCTCTTGGGGAACTAGAAGGCTTTCTACCCCCCCGGGGATGGGCCACCGATAAACTCATCTTT
CALGELEGFLPPRGWATDKLIF
>TRDV1|few|TRDJ1|.
TGTGCTCTTGGGGCAATTTTCACGGGGAACCGTGTCACCGATAAACTCATCTTT
CALGAIFTGNRVTDKLIF
>TRDV1|.|TRDJ1|.
TGTGCTCTTGGGGAACTCTCCTACGGTACGCACGATAAACTCATCTTT
CALGELSYGTHDKLIF
>TRDV1|.|TRDJ1|.
TGTGCTCTTGGGGAACTGAGGGATCAGTACCCCGATAAACTCATCTTT
CALGELRDQYPDKLIF
>TRDV1|.|TRDJ1|TRDD3
TGTGCTCTTGGGGAACCCTCTACGGGTGGGGGATATTCCCCTTCATATAAACTCATCTTT
CALGEPSTGGGYSPSYKLIF